This TCR beta chain was recovered during a study of T cells in tuberculosis. Described time point: new active TB diagnosis, blood taken before or within 7 days of starting treatment. Trimming took 11 bases from V and 1 from J; bases not matched to a gene: 12. The CDR3 is 15 amino acids. Per germline, CDR1 ENHRY and CDR2 SYGVKD. Produced via immunoSEQ multiplex PCR; TCRdb's table is partial and in-frame only. The table includes over 25,000 clones, about 91% detected once. The clonotype was recovered from an adult with tuberculosis. Some clones in this sample may be carry-over from other donors' samples. The sequencing here drew on PBMCs, taken at tuberculosis diagnosis. J is TRBJ1-1 and V is TRBV10-3, with 8 positions matching TRBD1. The CDR3 is CAAQDRAFENTEAFF. As DNA, the CDR3 is TGTGCCGCCCAGGACAGGGCCTTCGAGAACACTGAAGCTTTCTTT.